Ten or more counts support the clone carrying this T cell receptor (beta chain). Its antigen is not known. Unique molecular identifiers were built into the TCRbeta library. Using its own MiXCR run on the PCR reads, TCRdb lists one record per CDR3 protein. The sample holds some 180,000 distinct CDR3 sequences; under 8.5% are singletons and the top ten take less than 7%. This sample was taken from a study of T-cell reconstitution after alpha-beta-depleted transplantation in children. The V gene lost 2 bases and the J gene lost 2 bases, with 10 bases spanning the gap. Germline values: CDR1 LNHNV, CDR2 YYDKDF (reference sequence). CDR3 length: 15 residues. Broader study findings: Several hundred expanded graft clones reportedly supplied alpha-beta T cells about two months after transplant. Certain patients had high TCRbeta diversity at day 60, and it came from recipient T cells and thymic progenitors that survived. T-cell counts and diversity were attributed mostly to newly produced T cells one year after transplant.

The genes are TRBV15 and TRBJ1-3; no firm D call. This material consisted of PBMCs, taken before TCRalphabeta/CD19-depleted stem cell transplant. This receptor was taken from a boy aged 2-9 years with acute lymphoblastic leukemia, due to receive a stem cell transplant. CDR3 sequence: CATSRNSRTGNTIYF. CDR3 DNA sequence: TGTGCCACCAGCAGAAACTCTCGGACTGGAAACACCATATATTTT.